A selection of T cell receptor beta chains follows, all from one sample in a study of blood T cell repertoires in COVID-19. Sequencing was performed with immunoSEQ multiplex PCR; in TCRdb, only in-frame clones are kept and a portion is missing. The data show under 200,000 clones, 70% to 80% seen once. Sequenced input: PBMCs or T cells enriched from blood (not recorded which). The receptors originated from a woman aged 70 to 79 in a cohort exposed to, infected with or recovered from COVID-19 (not recorded which). CDR3s include the opening cysteine and the closing phenylalanine or tryptophan.

V gene	J gene	CDR3 protein
TRBV7-2	TRBJ2-3	CASSLGGRTDTQYF
TRBV3-1/TRBV3-2	TRBJ1-2	CASSPGNGYGYTF
TRBV5-6	TRBJ1-2	CASSLTGLYGYTF
TRBV18	TRBJ1-1	CASSPLVSSADTEAFF
TRBV18	TRBJ1-5	CASSRSGGNNQPQHF
TRBV19	TRBJ1-6	CASSNRGQGVNSPLHF
TRBV28	TRBJ1-6	CAITGYQNSPLHF
TRBV15	TRBJ2-2	CATSRNRGEVGELFF
TRBV5-1	TRBJ2-2	CASSSSLAGGNTGELFF
TRBV7-8	TRBJ2-7	CASSPKGGLRTSYEQYF
TRBV6-6	TRBJ1-1	CASSYSWTAEAFF
TRBV5-1	TRBJ2-5	CASSFVTSGQETQYF
TRBV29-1	TRBJ1-2	CSVTAGQDNYGYTF
TRBV19	TRBJ1-5	CASSIRGQPQHF
TRBV18	TRBJ1-6	CASSPQQGLNSPLHF
TRBV5-1	TRBJ1-2	CASSLSTTGLGGYTF
TRBV5-1	TRBJ2-1	CASSLGQGAREQFF
TRBV10-3	TRBJ2-2	CAISGGGTGPFGGELFF
TRBV2	TRBJ1-4	CASSARRNEKLFF
TRBV7-2	TRBJ2-1	CASQPQGGGSYNEQFF
TRBV2	TRBJ1-2	CASIGIPGGRDGYTF
TRBV15	TRBJ1-5	CATSRTGQRAQHF
TRBV9	TRBJ1-4	CASSEGWTGSEKLFF
TRBV5-1	TRBJ1-3	CASSPVGERGNTIYF
TRBV18	TRBJ1-1	CASSLDMGGIEAFF
TRBV24-1	TRBJ2-7	CATSDFMSLGLPRDRGGDEQYF
TRBV6-1	TRBJ1-2	CASSEAGQESGYTF
TRBV24-1	TRBJ1-2	CATSSVNYGYTF
TRBV18	TRBJ1-2	CASSPGLSTGSYYGYTF
TRBV30	TRBJ1-2	CAWSVRGQGYGYTF
TRBV5-1	TRBJ2-1	CASSLGLGYEQFF
TRBV6-5	TRBJ2-7	CASSYSGTSGTYEQYF
TRBV18	TRBJ2-7	CASSRGGGTGELYEQYF
TRBV2	TRBJ1-1	CASRARQGSNTEAFF
TRBV7-9	TRBJ1-1	CASSLWTGRPTEAFF
TRBV6-6	TRBJ1-6	CASSPYNSPLHF
TRBV9	TRBJ2-1	CASSAPGSGRKYEQFF
TRBV2	TRBJ2-7	CATSWGVISYEQYF
TRBV20-1	TRBJ2-7	CSASAGLAESYEQYF
TRBV12-3/TRBV12-4	TRBJ2-7	CASSLGQGYEQYF
TRBV6-6	TRBJ1-4	CASSYSTRGQKLFF
TRBV28	TRBJ2-7	CASSSGLAGGGEQYF
TRBV5-1	TRBJ2-7	CASSLEGRLYEQYF
TRBV10-3	TRBJ1-1	CAISELGGGAEAFF
TRBV19	TRBJ2-6	CASRLHARAGANVLTF
TRBV5-5	TRBJ2-7	CATSRDRGPTYEQYF
TRBV5-1	TRBJ2-1	CASSAPGQEQFF
TRBV7-9	TRBJ2-1	CASSFLINEQFF
TRBV7-8	TRBJ1-5	CASSFDRWAGNQPQHF